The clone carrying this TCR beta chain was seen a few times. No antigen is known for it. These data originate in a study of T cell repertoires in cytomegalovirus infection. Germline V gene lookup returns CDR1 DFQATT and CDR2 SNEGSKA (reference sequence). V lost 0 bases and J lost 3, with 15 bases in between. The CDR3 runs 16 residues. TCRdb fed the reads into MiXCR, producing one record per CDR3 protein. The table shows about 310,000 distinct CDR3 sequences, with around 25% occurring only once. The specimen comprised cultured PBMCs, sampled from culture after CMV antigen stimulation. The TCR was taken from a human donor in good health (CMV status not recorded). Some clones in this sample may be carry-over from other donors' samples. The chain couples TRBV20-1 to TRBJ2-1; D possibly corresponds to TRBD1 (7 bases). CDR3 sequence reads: CSARDPGGTDYNEQFF. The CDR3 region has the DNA TGCAGTGCTAGAGATCCGGGCGGGACAGACTACAATGAGCAGTTCTTC.